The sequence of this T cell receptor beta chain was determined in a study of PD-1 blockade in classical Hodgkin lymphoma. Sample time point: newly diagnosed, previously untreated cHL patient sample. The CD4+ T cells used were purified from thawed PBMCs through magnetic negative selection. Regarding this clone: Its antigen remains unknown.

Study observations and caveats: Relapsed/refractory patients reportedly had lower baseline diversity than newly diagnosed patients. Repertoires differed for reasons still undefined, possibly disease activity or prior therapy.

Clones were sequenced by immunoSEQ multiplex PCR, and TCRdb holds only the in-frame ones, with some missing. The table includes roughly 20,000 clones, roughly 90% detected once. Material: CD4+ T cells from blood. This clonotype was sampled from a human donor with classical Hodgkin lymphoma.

The DNA for the CDR3 is TGTGCCAGCAGTTATCGGGGGGAAAGAAACAATGAGCAGTTCTTC. Amino acid sequence: CASSYRGERNNEQFF. The V call is TRBV7-3, the J call TRBJ2-1; 7 nucleotides match TRBD2. There are 15 residues in the CDR3. CDR1 is SGHTA and CDR2 is FQGTGA in the germline V gene. With V trimmed by 6 bases and J by 5 bases, 10 bases remained unmatched.